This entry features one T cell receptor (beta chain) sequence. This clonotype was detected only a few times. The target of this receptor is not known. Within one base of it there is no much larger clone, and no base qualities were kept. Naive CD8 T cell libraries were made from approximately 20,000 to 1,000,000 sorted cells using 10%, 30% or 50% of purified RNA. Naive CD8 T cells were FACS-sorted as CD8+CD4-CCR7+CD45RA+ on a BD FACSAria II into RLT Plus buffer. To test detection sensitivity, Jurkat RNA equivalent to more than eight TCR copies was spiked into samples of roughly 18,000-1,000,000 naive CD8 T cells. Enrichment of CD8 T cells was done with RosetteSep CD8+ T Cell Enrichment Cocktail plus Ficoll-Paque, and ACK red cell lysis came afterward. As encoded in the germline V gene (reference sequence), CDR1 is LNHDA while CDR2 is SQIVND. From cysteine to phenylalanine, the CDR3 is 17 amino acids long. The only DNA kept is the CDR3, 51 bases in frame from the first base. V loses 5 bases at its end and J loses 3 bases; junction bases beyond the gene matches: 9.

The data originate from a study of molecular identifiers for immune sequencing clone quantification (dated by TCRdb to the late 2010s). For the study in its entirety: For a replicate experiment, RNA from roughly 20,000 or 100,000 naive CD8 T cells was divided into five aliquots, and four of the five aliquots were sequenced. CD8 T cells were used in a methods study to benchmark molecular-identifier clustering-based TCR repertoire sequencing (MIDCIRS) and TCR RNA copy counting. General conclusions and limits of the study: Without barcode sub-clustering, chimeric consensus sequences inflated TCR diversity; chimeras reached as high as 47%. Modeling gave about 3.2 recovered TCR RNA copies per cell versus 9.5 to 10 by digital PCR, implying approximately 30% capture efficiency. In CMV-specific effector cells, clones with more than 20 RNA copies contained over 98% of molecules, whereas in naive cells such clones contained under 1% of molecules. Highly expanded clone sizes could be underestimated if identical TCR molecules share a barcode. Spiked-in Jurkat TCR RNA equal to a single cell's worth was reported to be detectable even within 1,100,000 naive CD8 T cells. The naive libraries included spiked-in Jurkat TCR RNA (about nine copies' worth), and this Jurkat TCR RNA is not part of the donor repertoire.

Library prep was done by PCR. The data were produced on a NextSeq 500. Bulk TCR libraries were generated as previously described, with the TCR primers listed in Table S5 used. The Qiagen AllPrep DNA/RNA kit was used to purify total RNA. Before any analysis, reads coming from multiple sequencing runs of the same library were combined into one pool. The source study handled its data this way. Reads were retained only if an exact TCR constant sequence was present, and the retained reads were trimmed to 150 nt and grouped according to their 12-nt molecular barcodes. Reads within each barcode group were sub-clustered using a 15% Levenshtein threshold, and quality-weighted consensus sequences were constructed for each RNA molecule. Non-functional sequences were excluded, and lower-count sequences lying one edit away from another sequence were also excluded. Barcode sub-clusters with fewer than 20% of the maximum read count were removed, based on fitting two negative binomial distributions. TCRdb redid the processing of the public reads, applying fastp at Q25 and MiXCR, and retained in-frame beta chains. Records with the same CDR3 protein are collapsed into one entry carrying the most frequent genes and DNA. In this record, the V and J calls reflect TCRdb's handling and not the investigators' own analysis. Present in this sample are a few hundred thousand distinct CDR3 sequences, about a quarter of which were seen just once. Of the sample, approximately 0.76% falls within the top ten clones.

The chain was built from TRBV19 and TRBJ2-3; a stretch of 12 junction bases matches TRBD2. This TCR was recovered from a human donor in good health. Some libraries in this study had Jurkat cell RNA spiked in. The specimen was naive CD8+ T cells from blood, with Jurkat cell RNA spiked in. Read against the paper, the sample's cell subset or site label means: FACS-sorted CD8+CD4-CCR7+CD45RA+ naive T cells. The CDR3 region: CASSRRLAGGPTDTQYF. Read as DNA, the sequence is TGTGCCAGTAGTCGACGCCTAGCGGGAGGGCCAACAGATACGCAGTATTTT.